A single sample gave rise to the 31 T cell receptor beta chains below, sequenced in a study of T cells expressing NK-cell markers. TCRdb re-analyzed the 5' RACE reads; it lists each CDR3 protein once, without DNA. The specimen's table records over 250,000 distinct CDR3 sequences. Sequenced input: blood T cells: a sorted CD56 or NKG2C T cell subset, CD4+ or CD8+ T cells, or bulk PBMC T cells (not recorded which). The source of these receptors is a woman between 18 and 69 years old in good health.

The chain uses TRBV6-2 or TRBV6-3 and TRBJ1-3; TCRdb outputs TRBD1, but without DNA this stays unchecked. CDR3 length equals 17 residues. The germline V gene has CDR1 MNHEY and CDR2 SVGEGT. CDR3 residues: CASSYRRTQASGNTIYF.

The gene calls are TRBV27 and TRBJ1-1; there is no DNA to check the TCRdb D call of TRBD1. Germline V gene lookup returns CDR1 MNHEY and CDR2 SMNVEV (reference sequence). The CDR3 is 15 amino acids. The CDR3: CASSLQMGLVTEAFF.

V gene TRBV3-1 combines with J gene TRBJ2-2. The germline V gene encodes CDR1 LGHDT and CDR2 YNNKEL (reference sequence). The CDR3 extends over 12 amino acids. The CDR3 here is CASSPRSGELFF.

The chain employs TRBV20-1 and TRBJ2-2; TCRdb selects TRBD1, and the lack of DNA leaves this call unchecked. Looked up from germline, CDR1 is DFQATT and CDR2 is SNEGSKA (reference sequence). The CDR3 has 14 residues. The CDR3 loop reads CSARGYRGTGELFF.

This chain joins TRBV15 and TRBJ2-3; TCRdb's assignment of TRBD2 cannot be checked, as there is no DNA. The CDR3 is made up of 16 amino acids. Per germline, CDR1 LNHNV and CDR2 YYDKDF (reference sequence). CDR3 loop: CATSRDGLAGQDTQYF.

CDR3 amino acids: CASSNRGQGDEKLFF. This rearrangement joins TRBV5-6 to TRBJ1-4; TCRdb indicates TRBD1, and absent DNA this call remains unverified. There are 15 residues in the CDR3. The germline CDR1 and CDR2 sequences are SGHDT and YYEEEE.

The V gene is TRBV12-3 or TRBV12-4, the J gene TRBJ2-5; the TRBD1 assignment by TCRdb is unverifiable without DNA. This CDR3 region has 17 residues. The CDR3 sequence: CASSLAGGMGYQETQYF.

The rearrangement joins TRBV28 to TRBJ2-1; as DNA is missing, the TRBD2 call by TCRdb cannot be tested. The length of the CDR3 is 12 residues. Germline V gives CDR1 MDHEN, CDR2 SYDVKM. CDR3 region: CASSQQIPLQFF.

The chain has TRBV20-1 and TRBJ1-4. The CDR3 has 12 residues. The germline CDR1 and CDR2 sequences are DFQATT and SNEGSKA (reference sequence). CDR3: CSAMRSGEKLFF.

This chain joins TRBV20-1 and TRBJ2-7; lacking DNA, the TRBD2 call made by TCRdb goes unchecked. Germline values: CDR1 DFQATT, CDR2 SNEGSKA (reference sequence). The CDR3 covers 15 residues. The CDR3 here is CSAQDRREGRDEQYF.

The V call is TRBV5-6, the J call TRBJ2-5. The germline gives CDR1 SGHDT, CDR2 YYEEEE. The CDR3 length is 14 residues. This CDR3 reads CASSSGPLQETQYF.

The rearrangement links TRBV7-2 to TRBJ2-4; the TRBD1 assignment by TCRdb is unverifiable without DNA. Germline CDR1 reads SGHTA; CDR2 reads FQGNSA. The CDR3 runs 15 residues. The CDR3 sequence is CASSDPGTELNIQYF. Full variable domain (rest looked up from reference TRBV7-2 and TRBJ2-4): GAGVSQSPSNKVTEKGKDVELRCDPISGHTALYWYRQSLGQGLEFLIYFQGNSAPDKSGLPSDRFSAERTGGSVSTLTIQRTQQEDSAVYLCASSDPGTELNIQYFGAGTRLSVL.

The CDR3 region is CSVRDGNSPLHF. The V call is TRBV29-1, the J call TRBJ1-6. The CDR3 totals 12 residues. Germline V gene lookup returns CDR1 SQVTM and CDR2 ANQGSEA.

This chain joins TRBV5-1 and TRBJ2-5; the D gene TCRdb calls, TRBD2, cannot be checked with no DNA. Germline CDR1 SGHRS, CDR2 YFSETQ. This CDR3 region has 16 residues. The CDR3 reads CASSKLAGVLRETQYF. Together with reference TRBV5-1 and TRBJ2-5, the CDR3 gives the full variable domain: KAGVTQTPRYLIKTRGQQVTLSCSPISGHRSVSWYQQTPGQGLQFLFEYFSETQRNKGNFPGRFSGRQFSNSRSEMNVSTLELGDSALYLCASSKLAGVLRETQYFGPGTRLLVL.

The V gene is TRBV19, the J gene TRBJ1-1; no DNA is available, so the TRBD1 call from TCRdb remains unchecked. Germline assignment: CDR1 LNHDA and CDR2 SQIVND (reference sequence). The CDR3 has 14 amino acids. The CDR3 loop reads CASSINRAGTEAFF.

The CDR3 loop is CASSLSVTQETQYF. The chain carries TRBV7-9 and TRBJ2-5. The CDR3 contains 14 residues. Germline CDR1 reads SEHNR; CDR2 reads FQNEAQ (reference sequence).

J is TRBJ2-1 and V is TRBV12-3 or TRBV12-4; TCRdb proposes TRBD1, but this gene call is untestable without DNA. The CDR3 has 13 residues. The CDR3 loop is CASTPPSYNEQFF.

J is TRBJ2-5 and V is TRBV5-1; TCRdb gives TRBD1 as the D gene, but with no DNA this cannot be confirmed. Germline CDR1 is SGHRS and CDR2 is YFSETQ. The CDR3 spans 15 residues. CDR3 residues: CASSQPTGGLETQYF.

The V and J genes are TRBV15 and TRBJ1-1. The CDR3 extends over 13 amino acids. The germline gives CDR1 LNHNV, CDR2 YYDKDF (reference sequence). CDR3 residues: CATSRDFSTEAFF.

J is TRBJ1-2 and V is TRBV2; TCRdb indicates TRBD1, and absent DNA this call remains unverified. Looked up from germline, CDR1 is SNHLY and CDR2 is FYNNEI. This CDR3 region has 14 residues. CDR3 loop: CASSAARGLNGYTF.

The V and J genes are TRBV4-3 and TRBJ1-1; TCRdb designates TRBD1, a call that cannot be tested without DNA. Germline V CDR1 and CDR2: LGHNA, YSLEER. CDR3 size: 15 residues. CDR3 protein: CASSQDARGGTEAFF.

This sequence joins TRBV7-2 and TRBJ1-4. CDR1 is SGHTA, CDR2 FQGNSA, per germline. CDR3 size: 15 residues. CDR3 amino acids: CASSLRGRPGEKLFF.

This chain joins TRBV2 and TRBJ1-6. Germline CDR1 is SNHLY and CDR2 is FYNNEI. The CDR3 consists of 13 residues. CDR3 protein: CASSAGNLSPLHF.

The V and J genes are TRBV4-2 and TRBJ2-5; lacking DNA, the TRBD2 call made by TCRdb goes unchecked. Germline V gene lookup returns CDR1 LGHNA and CDR2 YNFKEQ. This CDR3 region has 19 residues. This chain's CDR3 is CASSPPPTGVLGYQETQYF.

The chain has TRBV18 and TRBJ2-5. The CDR3 is 13 residues long. Germline CDR1 and CDR2: KGHSH and LQKENI. The CDR3 sequence is CASSRQAEETQYF.

The chain carries TRBV24-1 and TRBJ2-1; no DNA is available, so the TRBD2 call from TCRdb remains unchecked. This CDR3 spans 14 amino acids. The germline CDR1 and CDR2 sequences are KGHDR and SFDVKD. This chain's CDR3 is CATSRLAGIGEQFF.

The genes are TRBV4-2 and TRBJ2-2; TCRdb's D gene call, TRBD2, goes unchecked for lack of DNA. CDR1 and CDR2 (germline): LGHNA, YNFKEQ. CDR3 size: 15 residues. This CDR3 is CASSLTARDTGELFF.

This CDR3 is CASSQDRAAYGYTF. This chain connects TRBV12-3 or TRBV12-4 to TRBJ1-2; TCRdb's D call of TRBD1 is untestable without DNA. This CDR3 region has 14 residues.

The chain carries TRBV30 and TRBJ2-1; TCRdb's D call of TRBD2 is untestable without DNA. This CDR3 is built from 15 residues. Germline V CDR1 and CDR2: GTSNPN, SVGIG (reference sequence). The CDR3 loop is CAWSRVSGSKDEQFF. Looking up the rest from reference TRBV30 and TRBJ2-1 gives the full variable domain: SQTIHQWPATLVQPVGSPLSLECTVEGTSNPNLYWYRQAAGRGLQLLFYSVGIGQISSEVPQNLSASRPQDRQFILSSKKLLLSDSGFYLCAWSRVSGSKDEQFFGPGTRLTVL.

The rearrangement links TRBV20-1 to TRBJ1-6. Germline CDR1 is DFQATT and CDR2 is SNEGSKA (reference sequence). The CDR3 spans 13 residues. CDR3 in amino acids: CSARVSYNSPLHF.

The V gene is TRBV7-9, the J gene TRBJ2-2. CDR1 is SEHNR and CDR2 is FQNEAQ in the germline V gene (reference sequence). The CDR3 covers 14 residues. The CDR3 sequence: CASSSGPNTGELFF.